This T cell receptor (beta chain) was retrieved from a study of siplizumab effects on memory and regulatory T cells. Concerning this clone: Antigen unknown.

V lost 6 bases, J lost 2 bases, and 5 bases stayed unmatched. The germline V gene has CDR1 LGHNT and CDR2 FRNRAP. This CDR3 is 14 amino acids long. Findings and limits, study-wide: Memory T cells appeared less diverse than naive cells, which seemed to contribute substantially to alloresponse. Naive or memory phenotype was unassignable for roughly 75-95% of proliferating CD4+ or CD8+ clones. Unstimulated subsets were the mapping target of only a minor fraction of alloreactive clones.

This table comes from immunoSEQ multiplex PCR, and its TCRdb copy is limited to in-frame clones, with some not included. Seen here are approximately 110,000 clones, roughly 91% observed once, and the top ten hold about 0.34%. The chain uses TRBV12-5 and TRBJ1-1; 8 bases map to TRBD1. Sequencing was done on a sample of CD4+ T cells sorted from blood. The clonotype was recovered from a human donor in good health. In DNA form, the CDR3 reads TGTGCTAGTGGACTGGGACAGGAAAACACTGAAGCTTTCTTT. Amino acids: CASGLGQENTEAFF. The complete variable domain, with remaining parts taken from reference TRBV12-5 and TRBJ1-1, reads DARVTQTPRHKVTEMGQEVTMRCQPILGHNTVFWYRQTMMQGLELLAYFRNRAPLDDSGMPKDRFSAEMPDATLATLKIQPSEPRDSAVYFCASGLGQENTEAFFGQGTRLTVV.